The rows below give T cell receptor beta chains drawn from one sample of a study of cytomegalovirus exposure and HLA in healthy donors. Sequenced by immunoSEQ multiplex PCR; TCRdb stores in-frame clones only, minus some. Among some 180,000 clones listed, about 90% were seen once. Sequenced sample: PBMCs. Source of these receptors: a girl less than two years old in good health and CMV-seronegative. The CDR3 runs from the conserved cysteine through the conserved F or W. Each record gives: D gene, J gene, V gene, clone size, CDR3 DNA, CDR3 protein. D genes are given only for firm matches. Size is omitted from some rows. Given values are once, few, many or a class for expanded clones.

D gene: TRBD2; J gene: TRBJ2-7; V gene: TRBV30; clone size: once; CDR3 DNA: TGTGCCTGGAGCGAGAAGCGGGGGGGCTTCTACGAGCAGTACTTC; CDR3 protein: CAWSEKRGGFYEQYF
D gene: TRBD1; J gene: TRBJ1-1; V gene: TRBV5-6; clone size: .; CDR3 DNA: TGTGCCAGCAGCTTGTTCGGGACAGGGGATACTGAAGCTTTCTTT; CDR3 protein: CASSLFGTGDTEAFF
D gene: .; J gene: TRBJ2-1; V gene: TRBV5-1; clone size: .; CDR3 DNA: TGCGCCAGTCGGAGGTTATTGGGGAATGAGCAGTTCTTC; CDR3 protein: CASRRLLGNEQFF
D gene: TRBD1; J gene: TRBJ2-3; V gene: TRBV9; clone size: .; CDR3 DNA: TGTGCCAGCAGCGACCGGGACAGGGTTCTCACAGATACGCAGTATTTT; CDR3 protein: CASSDRDRVLTDTQYF
D gene: .; J gene: TRBJ1-5; V gene: TRBV10-2; clone size: .; CDR3 DNA: TGCGCCAGCAGTGAGTTCAATAATCAGCCCCAGCATTTT; CDR3 protein: CASSEFNNQPQHF
D gene: .; J gene: TRBJ1-4; V gene: TRBV4-1; clone size: .; CDR3 DNA: TGCGCCAGCCGGCAGGGGCCTAATGAAAAACTGTTTTTT; CDR3 protein: CASRQGPNEKLFF
D gene: TRBD1; J gene: TRBJ1-2; V gene: TRBV5-4; clone size: few; CDR3 DNA: TGTGCCAGCAGCTTGAACAGGGGAGGCTATGGCTACACCTTC; CDR3 protein: CASSLNRGGYGYTF
D gene: .; J gene: TRBJ1-1; V gene: TRBV29-1; clone size: .; CDR3 DNA: TGCAGCGTTGAAGGGGCCCGCCTTGAAGCTTTCTTT; CDR3 protein: CSVEGARLEAFF
D gene: TRBD1; J gene: TRBJ1-6; V gene: TRBV6-5; clone size: .; CDR3 DNA: TGTGCCAGCAGTTATTACAGGGGGCGAAACAATTCACCCCTCCACTTT; CDR3 protein: CASSYYRGRNNSPLHF
D gene: TRBD1; J gene: TRBJ2-3; V gene: TRBV25-1; clone size: .; CDR3 DNA: TGTGCCAGCAGTGCAGGGGGCGGTACAGATACGCAGTATTTT; CDR3 protein: CASSAGGGTDTQYF
D gene: .; J gene: TRBJ2-5; V gene: TRBV27; clone size: .; CDR3 DNA: TGTGCCAGCAGTTTTCGAGGGGGAAGTTACCAAGAGACCCAGTACTTC; CDR3 protein: CASSFRGGSYQETQYF
D gene: TRBD1; J gene: TRBJ1-6; V gene: TRBV6-6; clone size: .; CDR3 DNA: TGTGCCAGCAGTTACCGGGACAGAGATAATTCACCCCTCCACTTT; CDR3 protein: CASSYRDRDNSPLHF
D gene: .; J gene: TRBJ2-2; V gene: TRBV27; clone size: .; CDR3 DNA: TGTGCCAGCAGAGTAGGGGAAGCCCTAAACACCGGGGAGCTGTTTTTT; CDR3 protein: CASRVGEALNTGELFF
D gene: .; J gene: TRBJ2-1; V gene: TRBV30; clone size: .; CDR3 DNA: TGTGCCTGGAGTGTACTAGGGAGAGGGCAGTTCTTC; CDR3 protein: CAWSVLGRGQFF
D gene: .; J gene: TRBJ1-2; V gene: TRBV11-1; clone size: .; CDR3 DNA: TGTGCCAGCAGTTTTGGTGGGGAGAACTATGGCTACACCTTC; CDR3 protein: CASSFGGENYGYTF
D gene: .; J gene: TRBJ2-7; V gene: TRBV6-1; clone size: .; CDR3 DNA: TGTGCCAGCAGTGAAGCGCGACTGGCAGTGGGCGAGCAGTACTTC; CDR3 protein: CASSEARLAVGEQYF
D gene: .; J gene: TRBJ1-2; V gene: TRBV6-5; clone size: once; CDR3 DNA: TGTGCCAGCAAGGGGGACGTCCTCCATGGCTACACCTTC; CDR3 protein: CASKGDVLHGYTF
D gene: TRBD1; J gene: TRBJ2-2; V gene: TRBV4-2; clone size: .; CDR3 DNA: TGTGCCAGCAGCCAGGCCGGGACAGGGGGCTTCGGCGGGGAGCTGTTTTTT; CDR3 protein: CASSQAGTGGFGGELFF
D gene: .; J gene: TRBJ2-1; V gene: TRBV10-1; clone size: .; CDR3 DNA: TGCGCCAGCAGTCACGAGGCTCGCACGGAGCAGTTCTTC; CDR3 protein: CASSHEARTEQFF
D gene: .; J gene: TRBJ2-1; V gene: TRBV19; clone size: .; CDR3 DNA: TGTGCCAGTAGTGGCGGTGGGGGGTACAATGAGCAGTTCTTC; CDR3 protein: CASSGGGGYNEQFF
D gene: TRBD1; J gene: TRBJ2-7; V gene: TRBV29-1; clone size: once; CDR3 DNA: TGCAGCGTCCGCCAGGGGGTCTACAACGAGCAGTACTTC; CDR3 protein: CSVRQGVYNEQYF
D gene: .; J gene: TRBJ1-1; V gene: TRBV6-7; clone size: .; CDR3 DNA: TGTGCCAGCCAGGGCATTTACACTGAAGCTTTCTTT; CDR3 protein: CASQGIYTEAFF
D gene: TRBD2; J gene: TRBJ2-1; V gene: TRBV5-1; clone size: .; CDR3 DNA: TGCGCCAGCAGCTTGGTGCTAGCGGGTAGAAATGAGCAGTTCTTC; CDR3 protein: CASSLVLAGRNEQFF
D gene: .; J gene: TRBJ2-1; V gene: TRBV29-1; clone size: few; CDR3 DNA: TGCAGCGTTGAAGACCCTGACAGGTCAGGCAATGAGCAGTTCTTC; CDR3 protein: CSVEDPDRSGNEQFF
D gene: TRBD2; J gene: TRBJ2-5; V gene: TRBV4-2; clone size: .; CDR3 DNA: TGTGCCAGCAGCCAAGATCCAGCGGGGGGGAAACTTCAAGAGACCCAGTACTTC; CDR3 protein: CASSQDPAGGKLQETQYF
D gene: TRBD1; J gene: TRBJ1-1; V gene: TRBV7-7; clone size: .; CDR3 DNA: TGTGCCAGCAGCCACGGGACAGATACTGAAGCTTTCTTT; CDR3 protein: CASSHGTDTEAFF
D gene: .; J gene: TRBJ2-3; V gene: TRBV27; clone size: .; CDR3 DNA: TGTGCCAGCACGATGAGGGCCTGGGGGGCGGGGGTGATCACAGATACGCAGTATTTT; CDR3 protein: CASTMRAWGAGVITDTQYF
D gene: .; J gene: TRBJ1-2; V gene: TRBV6-5; clone size: .; CDR3 DNA: TGTGCCAGCAGTTACTCGATTCGAGGTGGCTACACCTTC; CDR3 protein: CASSYSIRGGYTF
D gene: TRBD1; J gene: TRBJ1-3; V gene: TRBV5-1; clone size: .; CDR3 DNA: TGCGCCAGCAGCGCGGGACAGACTGGAAACACCATATATTTT; CDR3 protein: CASSAGQTGNTIYF
D gene: TRBD1; J gene: TRBJ2-1; V gene: TRBV7-2; clone size: .; CDR3 DNA: TGTGCCAGCAGCCAGGACAGGGGGACTACAAACTACAATGAGCAGTTCTTC; CDR3 protein: CASSQDRGTTNYNEQFF
D gene: .; J gene: TRBJ2-1; V gene: TRBV30; clone size: .; CDR3 DNA: TGTGCCTGGAGTGTAGGAGGGATTGGCTACAATGAGCAGTTCTTC; CDR3 protein: CAWSVGGIGYNEQFF
D gene: TRBD2; J gene: TRBJ2-5; V gene: TRBV4-2; clone size: few; CDR3 DNA: TGTGCCAGCAGCCAAGCGGGAGGGCTGGAGACCCAGTACTTC; CDR3 protein: CASSQAGGLETQYF
D gene: .; J gene: TRBJ2-7; V gene: TRBV15; clone size: .; CDR3 DNA: TGTGCCACCAGCCGAGAAACAGTCGGTTCCTACGAGCAGTACTTC; CDR3 protein: CATSRETVGSYEQYF
D gene: .; J gene: TRBJ2-7; V gene: TRBV30; clone size: .; CDR3 DNA: TGTGCCTGGAGTGGGACAGTCCCCTACGAGCAGTACTTC; CDR3 protein: CAWSGTVPYEQYF
D gene: .; J gene: TRBJ1-5; V gene: TRBV30; clone size: .; CDR3 DNA: TGTGCCTGGAACCAGGGGCGCGATCCCCAGCATTTT; CDR3 protein: CAWNQGRDPQHF
D gene: .; J gene: TRBJ2-7; V gene: TRBV14; clone size: .; CDR3 DNA: TGTGCCAGCAGCCAAGGACTACCCTACGAGCAGTACTTC; CDR3 protein: CASSQGLPYEQYF
D gene: .; J gene: TRBJ1-2; V gene: TRBV18; clone size: .; CDR3 DNA: TGTGCCAGCTCATCACCGGGACTGGGCCAGGGCTACACCTTC; CDR3 protein: CASSSPGLGQGYTF
D gene: TRBD2; J gene: TRBJ2-7; V gene: TRBV4-1; clone size: .; CDR3 DNA: TGCGCCAGCAGCCAAGTATTAGCGCGGGAGACGGCCGAGCAGTACTTC; CDR3 protein: CASSQVLARETAEQYF
D gene: TRBD1; J gene: TRBJ1-2; V gene: TRBV6-5; clone size: .; CDR3 DNA: TGTGCCAGCAGTTCGGACAGGGTCTATGGCTACACCTTC; CDR3 protein: CASSSDRVYGYTF
D gene: .; J gene: TRBJ1-2; V gene: TRBV30; clone size: .; CDR3 DNA: TGTGCCTGGATGGGGAGGGGGGACTATGGCTACACCTTC; CDR3 protein: CAWMGRGDYGYTF
D gene: .; J gene: TRBJ1-5; V gene: TRBV25-1; clone size: few; CDR3 DNA: TGTGCCAGCAGTGAAGGACAGCAAAATCAGCCCCAGCATTTT; CDR3 protein: CASSEGQQNQPQHF
D gene: TRBD2; J gene: TRBJ2-3; V gene: TRBV7-6; clone size: .; CDR3 DNA: TGTGCCAGCAGCTTAGGACTAGCGGACCTAAGCACAGATACGCAGTATTTT; CDR3 protein: CASSLGLADLSTDTQYF
D gene: .; J gene: TRBJ2-5; V gene: TRBV5-6; clone size: .; CDR3 DNA: TGTGCCAGCAGCTCCCGGGACAAATGGGAGACCCAGTACTTC; CDR3 protein: CASSSRDKWETQYF
D gene: .; J gene: TRBJ1-5; V gene: TRBV19; clone size: .; CDR3 DNA: TGTGCCAGTAGTATCGGAAGGGAGAGGCAGCCCCAGCATTTT; CDR3 protein: CASSIGRERQPQHF
D gene: .; J gene: TRBJ1-1; V gene: TRBV5-4; clone size: .; CDR3 DNA: TGTGCCAGCAGCATTGCGGGACGCGACACTGAAGCTTTCTTT; CDR3 protein: CASSIAGRDTEAFF
D gene: .; J gene: TRBJ2-4; V gene: TRBV7-2; clone size: .; CDR3 DNA: TGTGCCAGCAGCTTCCTACATACAGGGAAGCGGGCCAAAAACATTCAGTACTTC; CDR3 protein: CASSFLHTGKRAKNIQYF
D gene: TRBD1; J gene: TRBJ2-1; V gene: TRBV6-6; clone size: .; CDR3 DNA: TGTGCCAGCAGTGGAACCCACGGGACAGGACCCAATGAGCAGTTCTTC; CDR3 protein: CASSGTHGTGPNEQFF
D gene: .; J gene: TRBJ2-1; V gene: TRBV18; clone size: once; CDR3 DNA: TGTGCCAGCTCACCACCGTCCGGGAGAGAATTTTACAATGAGCAGTTCTTC; CDR3 protein: CASSPPSGREFYNEQFF
D gene: .; J gene: TRBJ2-1; V gene: TRBV7-8; clone size: .; CDR3 DNA: TGTGCCAGCAGCTCCATGGGGTGGGGCCCGCTCTACAATGAGCAGTTCTTC; CDR3 protein: CASSSMGWGPLYNEQFF
D gene: TRBD1; J gene: TRBJ1-2; V gene: TRBV11-2; clone size: few; CDR3 DNA: TGTGCCAGCAGCTTACGAGGGGACAGGGGATCCTGGAACTATGGCTACACCTTC; CDR3 protein: CASSLRGDRGSWNYGYTF
D gene: TRBD1; J gene: TRBJ1-2; V gene: TRBV5-1; clone size: few; CDR3 DNA: TGCGCCAGCAGCTTGGGCGGGACAGGGTTTGGCTACACCTTC; CDR3 protein: CASSLGGTGFGYTF
D gene: TRBD1; J gene: TRBJ2-7; V gene: TRBV27; clone size: .; CDR3 DNA: TGTGCCAGCAGCAATATCCGGGACAGGATCTACGAGCAGTACTTC; CDR3 protein: CASSNIRDRIYEQYF
D gene: TRBD1; J gene: TRBJ2-1; V gene: TRBV10-3; clone size: .; CDR3 DNA: TGTGCCATCAGTGACCGGACAGGGGGCGGTTCCTACAATGAGCAGTTCTTC; CDR3 protein: CAISDRTGGGSYNEQFF
D gene: .; J gene: TRBJ1-1; V gene: TRBV27; clone size: .; CDR3 DNA: TGTGCCAGCAGTTTCGGTGTGGGGGCCTTCACTGAAGCTTTCTTT; CDR3 protein: CASSFGVGAFTEAFF
D gene: TRBD1; J gene: TRBJ1-1; V gene: TRBV19; clone size: .; CDR3 DNA: TGTGCCAGTAGTATTTCAGGGGGCGCGAACACTGAAGCTTTCTTT; CDR3 protein: CASSISGGANTEAFF